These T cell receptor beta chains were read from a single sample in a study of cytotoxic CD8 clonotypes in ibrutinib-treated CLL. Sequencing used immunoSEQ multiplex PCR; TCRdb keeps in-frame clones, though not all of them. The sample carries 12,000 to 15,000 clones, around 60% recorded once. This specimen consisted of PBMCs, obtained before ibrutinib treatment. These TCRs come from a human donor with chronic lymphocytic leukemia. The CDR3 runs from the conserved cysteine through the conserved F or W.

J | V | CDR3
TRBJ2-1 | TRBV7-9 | CASSQTGAGEQFF
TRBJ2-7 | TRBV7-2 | CASSLLHLIAGAYEQYF
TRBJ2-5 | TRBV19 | CASSADRGGETQYF
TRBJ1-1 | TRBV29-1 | CSVGRGQGAVNTEAFF
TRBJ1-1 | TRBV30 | CAWNGGTTEAFF
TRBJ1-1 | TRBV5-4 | CASKRDRGSSDTEAFF
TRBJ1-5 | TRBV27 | CASSSVRNQPQHF
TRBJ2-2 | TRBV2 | CASSRQGGTGELFF
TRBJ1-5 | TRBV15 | CATSRDWTQPQHF
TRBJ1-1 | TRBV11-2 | CASSLDLYEAFF